These 15 T cell receptor beta chains share one sample of origin, sequenced in a study of blood T cell repertoires in COVID-19. Sequencing used immunoSEQ multiplex PCR; TCRdb keeps in-frame clones, though not all of them. The sample contains roughly 30,000 clones, roughly nine tenths of which appear only once. The sequenced sample was peripheral blood. These TCRs come from a man aged 55 to 70 with acute or convalescent COVID-19.

The V gene is TRBV19, the J gene TRBJ1-2; no firm D call. Germline V gene sequence: CDR1 LNHDA, CDR2 SQIVND (reference sequence). Deletions cut 11 bases from V and 4 bases from J, with 8 bases between. This CDR3 is built from 10 residues. DNA of the CDR3: TGTGCCTCCGGCGGCTATGGCTACACCTTC. Translating it yields CASGGYGYTF.

This chain connects TRBV7-2 to TRBJ1-2, with 7 bases lining up with TRBD1. The CDR3 contains 15 residues. Germline CDR1 is SGHTA and CDR2 is FQGNSA. After removal of 5 bases from V and 7 bases from J, the junction contained 13 bases not matched to a gene. In nucleotides, the CDR3 is TGTGCCAGCAGCCCCTCATCGAGGGCAGGGGGTGGCTACACCTTC. It codes for CASSPSSRAGGGYTF. Drawing the rest from reference TRBV7-2 and TRBJ1-2, the complete variable domain is GAGVSQSPSNKVTEKGKDVELRCDPISGHTALYWYRQSLGQGLEFLIYFQGNSAPDKSGLPSDRFSAERTGGSVSTLTIQRTQQEDSAVYLCASSPSSRAGGGYTFGSGTRLTVV.

V and J are TRBV7-7 and TRBJ2-7; tentative D call: TRBD1 (5 bases). This CDR3 spans 16 amino acids. Germline CDR1 and CDR2: SSHAT and FNYEAQ (reference sequence). CDR3: CASSYDDQGLSYEQYV. CDR3 bases: TGTGCTAGCAGCTATGACGACCAGGGTCTCTCCTACGAGCAGTACGTC.

This chain joins TRBV6-5 and TRBJ2-7; a weak D match, TRBD2 (6 bases). Trimming shortened V by 10 bases and J by 0 bases, and 16 bases separated the two germline ends. This CDR3 comprises 14 residues. Germline-derived CDR1 and CDR2 are MNHEY and SVGAGI. The CDR3 bases are TGTGCCACCCTCGGGGACGGGGGCTCCTACGAGCAGTACTTC. Translated, it gives CATLGDGGSYEQYF.

The chain is built from TRBV5-5 and TRBJ2-5, with 7 bases aligning to TRBD1. This CDR3 has 16 amino acids. Germline CDR1 is SGHKS and CDR2 is YYEKEE (reference sequence). V lost 4 bases, J lost 2 bases, and 11 bases stayed unmatched. This CDR3 is CASSPPPGQIQETQYF. The DNA of the CDR3 is TGTGCCAGCAGCCCTCCCCCGGGACAGATACAAGAGACCCAGTACTTC.

This clone has just one count. The CDR3 spells CASSLAAGLVGYTF. The DNA for the CDR3 is TGTGCCAGCAGCTTAGCTGCAGGTCTGGTCGGCTACACCTTC. The chain recombines TRBV7-2 with TRBJ1-2; D uncertain. The CDR3 is made up of 14 amino acids. CDR1 is SGHTA and CDR2 is FQGNSA in the germline V gene. V dropped 0 bases and J dropped 8 bases, with 13 bases sitting between them. Complete variable domain (other parts from reference TRBV7-2 and TRBJ1-2): GAGVSQSPSNKVTEKGKDVELRCDPISGHTALYWYRQSLGQGLEFLIYFQGNSAPDKSGLPSDRFSAERTGGSVSTLTIQRTQQEDSAVYLCASSLAAGLVGYTFGSGTRLTVV.

The V call is TRBV5-5, the J call TRBJ2-7; 9 nucleotides match TRBD1. The CDR3 loop spans 16 amino acids. V trimming: 4 bases; J trimming: 3 bases; junction bases outside the gene matches: 11. Germline V gene sequence: CDR1 SGHKS, CDR2 YYEKEE (reference sequence). The CDR3 coding sequence is TGTGCCAGCAGCCCTTTGGAGACAGGGGGTTTCTACGAGCAGTACGTC. The encoded protein is CASSPLETGGFYEQYV.

This chain uses TRBV19 with TRBJ1-2, with unresolved D. The germline V and J ends were trimmed by 7 bases and 2 bases, with 14 bases remaining between them. Germline V gives CDR1 LNHDA, CDR2 SQIVND (reference sequence). CDR3 length: 14 amino acids. Written as DNA, the CDR3 is TGTGCCAGTACCAAAAGGGAGGCGAACTATGGCTACACCTTC. Translation gives CASTKREANYGYTF.

V and J are TRBV7-6 and TRBJ2-7; 9 bases line up with TRBD1. J lost 2 bases, V lost 5 bases, and 4 bases had no gene match. Germline V lookup: CDR1 SGHVS, CDR2 FNYEAQ. The CDR3 contains 14 residues. CDR3 residues: CASSLQGAAYEQYF. CDR3 bases: TGTGCCAGCAGCCTACAGGGGGCCGCCTACGAGCAGTACTTC.

The J gene is TRBJ2-3, the V gene TRBV5-4; D remains unclear. V lost 3 bases to trimming and J lost 1 base, with 12 bases between them. The CDR3 extends over 15 amino acids. Germline loops: CDR1 SGHNT, CDR2 YYREEE (reference sequence). The DNA of the CDR3 is TGTGCCAGCAGCTGGGCCCCTCGTGGCACAGATACGCAGTATTTT. It is translated as CASSWAPRGTDTQYF.

The rearrangement links TRBV6-5 to TRBJ2-3, with D unclear. CDR3 length: 15 amino acids. V was shortened by 0 bases and J by 2 bases, with 9 bases between the two germline ends. CDR1 and CDR2 from the germline V gene are MNHEY and SVGAGI. The CDR3 spells CASSYSMGPTDTQYF. The CDR3 region has the DNA TGTGCCAGCAGTTACTCGATGGGCCCCACAGATACGCAGTATTTT.

CDR3 loop: CAWIPTRLAGVADTQYF. CDR3 bases: TGTGCCTGGATACCAACCCGACTAGCGGGAGTAGCAGATACGCAGTATTTT. V usage is TRBV30 and J usage is TRBJ2-3; 12 bases are a match to TRBD2. The CDR3 consists of 17 residues. Trimming removed 4 bases from V and 4 bases from J; junction bases left unmatched: 12. Germline CDR1 reads GTSNPN; CDR2 reads SVGIG (reference sequence).

The chain recombines TRBV7-6 with TRBJ2-6; 7 bases align to TRBD1. Germline V gene sequence: CDR1 SGHVS, CDR2 FNYEAQ. V shed 0 bases, J shed 0 bases, and the junction held 8 bases outside the gene matches. CDR3 length: 19 residues. The chain's CDR3 is CASSLARVNRGSGANVLTF. In DNA form, the CDR3 reads TGTGCCAGCAGCTTAGCGCGGGTCAACAGGGGCTCTGGGGCCAACGTCCTGACTTTC.

V usage is TRBV5-3 and J usage is TRBJ2-7; 10 bases are a match to TRBD2. TRBV5-3 is sorted into the ORF group, with uncertain function. This CDR3 has 19 amino acids. Trimming took 2 bases from V and 6 from J; bases not matched to a gene: 20. CDR3: CARSFGQKRDSGRRCEQYV. The CDR3, as DNA: TGTGCCAGAAGCTTCGGCCAAAAGAGAGATAGCGGGAGGAGGTGCGAGCAGTACGTC.

The V and J genes are TRBV19 and TRBJ2-4, with TRBD1 matching 9 bases. CDR1 is LNHDA, CDR2 SQIVND, per germline (reference sequence). The CDR3 length is 15 residues. The trim removed 9 bases at V and 6 bases at J, leaving 12 bases unmatched. CDR3 loop: CASTAWMGQGNIQYF. As DNA, the CDR3 is TGTGCCAGCACAGCCTGGATGGGACAGGGAAACATTCAGTACTTC.